The next 5 T cell receptor beta chains were all read from a single sample in a study of blood T cells in healthy people across ages. For the second PCR, which ran for about 7 to 11 cycles, a sample-barcoded 5' primer and a J-beta primer mix were used. Via MiXCR, TCRdb re-called the 5' RACE reads, giving one row per CDR3 protein. Of nearly 800,000 distinct CDR3 sequences listed, approximately 25% are singletons. The same data also went into a second study, on T cells of mothers and their children.

The source material was blood. The receptors were sampled from a boy younger than 18 in good health.

V and J are TRBV24-1 and TRBJ1-5; D is unclear. CDR1 and CDR2 from the germline V gene are KGHDR and SFDVKD. The CDR3 has 12 residues. Deletions cut 3 bases from V and 5 bases from J, with 4 bases between. DNA of the CDR3: TGTGCCACCAGTGATCCGGATCAGCCCCAGCATTTT. Translation gives CATSDPDQPQHF.

This clonotype has more than one count but fewer than ten. The chain employs TRBV6-1 and TRBJ2-5; 7 bases align to TRBD1. This CDR3 contains 13 residues. Germline V gene data show CDR1 as MNHNS and CDR2 as SASEGT. V lost 7 bases and J lost 4; bases outside the gene matches: 6. The CDR3 region is CASTVPGGETQYF. Written as DNA, the CDR3 is TGTGCCAGCACTGTCCCAGGGGGAGAGACCCAGTACTTC.

The CDR3 loop reads CARSTLAGGPYEQYF. The CDR3 bases are TGTGCCAGGTCGACTCTAGCGGGAGGGCCCTACGAGCAGTACTTC. The chain carries TRBV19 and TRBJ2-7; 12 bases are a match to TRBD2. Losses at the gene ends were 9 bases for V and 2 bases for J; bases not matched to a gene: 8. CDR1 LNHDA and CDR2 SQIVND come from the germline V gene (reference sequence). The CDR3 is 15 amino acids.

This clonotype was counted between two and nine times. The chain employs TRBV7-9 and TRBJ2-5; unclear D gene. Trimming removed 5 bases from V and 1 base from J, with 8 bases in between. The CDR3 consists of 13 residues. Germline V gene sequence: CDR1 SEHNR, CDR2 FQNEAQ (reference sequence). CDR3 amino acids: CASSRPLQETQYF. As DNA, the CDR3 is TGTGCCAGCAGCCGACCCCTCCAAGAGACCCAGTACTTC. The full variable domain, its missing parts supplied by reference TRBV7-9 and TRBJ2-5, is DTGVSQNPRHKITKRGQNVTFRCDPISEHNRLYWYRQTLGQGPEFLTYFQNEAQLEKSRLLSDRFSAERPKGSFSTLEIQRTEQGDSAMYLCASSRPLQETQYFGPGTRLLVL.

This clonotype was seen more than once but under ten times. The J gene is TRBJ1-1, the V gene TRBV21-1; the D call in the table, TRBD1, was not verified against the DNA. TRBV21-1 is an annotated pseudogene. This CDR3 is 19 amino acids long. CDR3 sequence: CASPIRSGRGTGLNTEAFF. The CDR3 DNA follows: TGTGCCAGCCCCATTCGATCGGGGCGAGGGACAGGTCTGAACACTGAAGCTTTCTTT.